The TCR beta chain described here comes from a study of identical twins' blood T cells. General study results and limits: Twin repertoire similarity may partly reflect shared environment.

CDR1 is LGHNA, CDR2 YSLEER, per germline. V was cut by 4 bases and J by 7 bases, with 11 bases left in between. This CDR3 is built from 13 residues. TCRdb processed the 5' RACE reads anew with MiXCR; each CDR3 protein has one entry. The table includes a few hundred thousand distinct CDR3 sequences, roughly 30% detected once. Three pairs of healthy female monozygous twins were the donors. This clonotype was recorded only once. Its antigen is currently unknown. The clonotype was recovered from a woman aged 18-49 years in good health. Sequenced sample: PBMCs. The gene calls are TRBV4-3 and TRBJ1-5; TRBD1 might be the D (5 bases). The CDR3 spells CASSRNRNQPQHF. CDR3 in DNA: TGCGCCAGCAGCCGGAACAGGAACCAGCCCCAGCATTTT.